This T cell receptor beta chain was captured in a study of shared clonotypes between healthy human individuals. Points on this clone: Its cognate antigen is unknown.

Repertoires were generated with immunoSEQ multiplex PCR, while TCRdb's copy carries only in-frame clones and drops some. Of more than 1,200,000 clones in the sample, approximately 98.5% were seen once. None of the donors, who were healthy HIV-negative adults, had recently had acute infections or vaccinations. The study drew all its donors from Caucasian adults living in Nashville, Tennessee. Germline loops: CDR1 MDHEN, CDR2 SYDVKM. The ends lost 6 bases at V and 6 bases at J; junction bases unmatched: 12. CDR3 length: 15 residues. Whole-study findings and limits: Among donors, clonotype sharing was expected to be affected by sequencing depth.

The sequencing sample was made of naive CD4+ T cells sorted from blood. Subset defined: CD45RA+ positively selected. The chain uses TRBV28 and TRBJ1-2, with 8 bases that match TRBD1. The TCR originated in a man aged 25-40 years in good health. CDR3 nucleotide sequence: TGTGCCAGCAGCCCAGGGGGCCCGGGTAGGGATGGCTACACCTTC. This encodes CASSPGGPGRDGYTF.